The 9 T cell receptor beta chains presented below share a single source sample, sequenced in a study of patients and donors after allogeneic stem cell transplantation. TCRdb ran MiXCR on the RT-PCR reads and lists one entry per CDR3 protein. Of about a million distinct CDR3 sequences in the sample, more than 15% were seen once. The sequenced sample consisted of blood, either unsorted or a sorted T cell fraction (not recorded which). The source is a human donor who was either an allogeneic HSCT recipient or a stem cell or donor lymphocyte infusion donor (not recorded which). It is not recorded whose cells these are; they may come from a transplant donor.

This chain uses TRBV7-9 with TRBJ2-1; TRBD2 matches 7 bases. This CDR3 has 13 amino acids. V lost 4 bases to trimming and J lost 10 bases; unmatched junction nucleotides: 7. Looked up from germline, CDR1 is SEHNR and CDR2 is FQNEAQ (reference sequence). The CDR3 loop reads CASSSRGVVEQFF. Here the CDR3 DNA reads TGTGCCAGCAGCTCCCGGGGGGTGGTGGAGCAGTTCTTC. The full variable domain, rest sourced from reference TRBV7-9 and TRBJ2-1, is DTGVSQNPRHKITKRGQNVTFRCDPISEHNRLYWYRQTLGQGPEFLTYFQNEAQLEKSRLLSDRFSAERPKGSFSTLEIQRTEQGDSAMYLCASSSRGVVEQFFGPGTRLTVL.

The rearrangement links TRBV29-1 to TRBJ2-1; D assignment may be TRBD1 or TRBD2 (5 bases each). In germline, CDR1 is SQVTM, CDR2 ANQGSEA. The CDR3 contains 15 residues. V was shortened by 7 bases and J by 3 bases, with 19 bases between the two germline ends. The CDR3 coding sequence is TGCAGCGCTATACTCGGGGCTACCTACTACAATGAGCAGTTCTTC. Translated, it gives CSAILGATYYNEQFF.

CDR3 DNA sequence: TGTGCCACCAGCAGGGGGGAGGATTACGAGCAGTACTTC. The encoded protein is CATSRGEDYEQYF. This sequence joins TRBV15 and TRBJ2-7, with D tentatively TRBD2 (6 bases). From germline, CDR1 is LNHNV and CDR2 YYDKDF (reference sequence). The CDR3 loop spans 13 amino acids. V lost 3 bases to trimming and J lost 4 bases, with 10 bases between them.

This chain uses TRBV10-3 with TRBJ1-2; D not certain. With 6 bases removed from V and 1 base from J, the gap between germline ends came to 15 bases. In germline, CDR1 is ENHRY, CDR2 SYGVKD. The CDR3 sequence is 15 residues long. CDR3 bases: TGTGCCATCAGACCCGTGGCCGAAGATAACTATGGCTACACCTTC. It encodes CAIRPVAEDNYGYTF.

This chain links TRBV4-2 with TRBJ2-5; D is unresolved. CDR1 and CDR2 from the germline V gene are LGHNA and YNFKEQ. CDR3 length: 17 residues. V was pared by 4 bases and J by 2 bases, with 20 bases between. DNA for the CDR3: TGTGCCAGCAGCCCTGTTGGGCAGGTCACCATACAAGAGACCCAGTACTTC. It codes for CASSPVGQVTIQETQYF.

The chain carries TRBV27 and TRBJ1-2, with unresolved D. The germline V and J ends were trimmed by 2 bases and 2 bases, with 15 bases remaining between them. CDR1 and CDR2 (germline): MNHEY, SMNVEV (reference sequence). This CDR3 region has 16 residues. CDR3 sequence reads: CASSLKAGIGNYGYTF. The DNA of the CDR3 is TGTGCCAGCAGTTTAAAAGCAGGAATCGGAAACTATGGCTACACCTTC.

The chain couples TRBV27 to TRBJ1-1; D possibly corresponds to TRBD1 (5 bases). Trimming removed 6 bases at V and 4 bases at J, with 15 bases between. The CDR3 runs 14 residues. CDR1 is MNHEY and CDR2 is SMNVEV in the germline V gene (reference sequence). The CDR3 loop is CASSGGGLGTEAFF. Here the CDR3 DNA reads TGTGCCAGCAGCGGCGGGGGTTTGGGCACTGAAGCTTTCTTT.

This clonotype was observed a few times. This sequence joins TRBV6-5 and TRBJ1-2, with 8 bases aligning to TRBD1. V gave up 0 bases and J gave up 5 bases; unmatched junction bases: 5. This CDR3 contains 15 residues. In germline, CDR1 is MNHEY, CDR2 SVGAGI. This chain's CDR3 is CASSYSAGGAYGYTF. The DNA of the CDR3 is TGTGCCAGCAGTTACTCAGCAGGGGGCGCGTATGGCTACACCTTC.

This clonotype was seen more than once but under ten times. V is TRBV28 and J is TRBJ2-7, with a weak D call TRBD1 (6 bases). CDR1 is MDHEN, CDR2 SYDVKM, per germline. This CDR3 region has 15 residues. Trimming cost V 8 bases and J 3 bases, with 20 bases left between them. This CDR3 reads CASSEPRTEYYEQYF. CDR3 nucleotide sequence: TGTGCCAGCTCGGAACCAAGGACAGAATACTACGAGCAGTACTTC.